Shown below are 15 T cell receptor beta chains from a single sample sequenced in a study of T cell repertoires in cytomegalovirus infection. TCRdb used MiXCR to reprocess the reads, holding one entry per CDR3 protein. The sample has some 680,000 distinct CDR3 sequences; less than 40% are singletons. Sequencing used PBMCs. These receptors were taken from a human donor in good health (CMV status not recorded). Some clones in this sample may be carry-over from other donors' samples.

This clonotype was found many times. The chain carries TRBV7-9 and TRBJ2-2; the match to TRBD2 covers 8 bases. CDR3 length: 16 amino acids. Germline CDR1 reads SEHNR; CDR2 reads FQNEAQ (reference sequence). The ends lost 8 bases at V and 1 base at J; junction bases unmatched: 9. The CDR3 DNA sequence: TGTGCCAGCCCGGACCCAGCGGGAGAGAACACCGGGGAGCTGTTTTTT. Its translation is CASPDPAGENTGELFF.

This clonotype occurred many times. The rearrangement uses TRBV7-9 and TRBJ1-4; TRBD1 agrees at 7 bases. CDR1 is SEHNR, CDR2 FQNEAQ, per germline (reference sequence). The ends lost 6 bases at V and 0 bases at J; junction bases unmatched: 13. CDR3 length: 18 amino acids. This CDR3 is CASRETDRRSSTNEKLFF. In DNA, the CDR3 is TGTGCCAGCAGAGAGACGGACAGGCGAAGTTCAACTAATGAAAAACTGTTTTTT.

This clonotype was seen a handful of times. This chain connects TRBV29-1 to TRBJ1-1, with TRBD1 as a possible D gene (5 bases). This CDR3 region has 11 residues. Germline CDR1 SQVTM, CDR2 ANQGSEA. Trimming shortened V by 7 bases and J by 5 bases, and 11 bases separated the two germline ends. The CDR3 spells CSDGTGTEAFF. The CDR3 DNA reads as TGCAGCGACGGGACGGGGACTGAAGCTTTCTTT.

The genes are TRBV27 and TRBJ1-2; tentative D call: TRBD1 (5 bases). There are 15 residues in the CDR3. The V end lost 5 bases, the J end lost 6 bases, and 19 bases lay between the germline ends. Germline V gene data show CDR1 as MNHEY and CDR2 as SMNVEV (reference sequence). CDR3 DNA sequence: TGTGCCAGCAGTGGTCCGGGACTCCTCCGGGATGGCTACACCTTC. It encodes CASSGPGLLRDGYTF.

This clonotype was found many times. The V and J genes are TRBV28 and TRBJ2-7; D remains unclear. The CDR3 runs 12 residues. Trimming left V 4 bases short and J 2 bases short, with 6 bases between. Per germline, CDR1 MDHEN and CDR2 SYDVKM. The chain's CDR3 is CASSYGTYEQYF. The CDR3 DNA sequence: TGTGCCAGCAGTTACGGAACCTACGAGCAGTACTTC.

The table lists this clonotype with a count of one. The CDR3 sequence is CSASGFFRGSDTQYF. CDR3 nucleotide sequence: TGCAGTGCTAGTGGGTTCTTCAGGGGCTCAGATACGCAGTATTTT. The V and J genes are TRBV20-1 and TRBJ2-3, with a tentative D call TRBD1 (6 bases). Germline lookup yields CDR1 DFQATT and CDR2 SNEGSKA (reference sequence). V was pared by 3 bases and J by 4 bases, with 17 bases between. This CDR3 has 15 amino acids.

The V gene is TRBV10-3, the J gene TRBJ2-1; TRBD2 aligns across 9 bases. The CDR3 length is 15 residues. The ends lost 4 bases at V and 7 bases at J; junction bases unmatched: 8. Germline assignment: CDR1 ENHRY and CDR2 SYGVKD. CDR3 in DNA: TGTGCCATCAGTGGGCTAGCGGGGCTAACAAATGAGCAGTTCTTC. Translated, it gives CAISGLAGLTNEQFF.

This clonotype occurred a few times. This chain connects TRBV6-5 to TRBJ1-6; D perhaps matches TRBD1 (6 bases). V gave up 3 bases and J gave up 9 bases, with 21 bases separating them. Looked up from germline, CDR1 is MNHEY and CDR2 is SVGAGI. This CDR3 contains 17 residues. CDR3 bases: TGTGCCAGCAGTTATAGTCGGGGGGCTATGTTCGGTTCACCCCTCCACTTT. It is translated as CASSYSRGAMFGSPLHF.

This clonotype was counted many times. The rearrangement joins TRBV7-9 to TRBJ2-3, with D perhaps TRBD1 (5 bases). Germline CDR1 SEHNR, CDR2 FQNEAQ (reference sequence). With 11 bases removed from V and 0 bases from J, the gap between germline ends came to 15 bases. This CDR3 contains 14 residues. In DNA, the CDR3 is TGTGCCTCCGTCAGGGCCTCTAGCACAGATACGCAGTATTTT. It yields the protein CASVRASSTDTQYF. The full variable domain, its missing parts supplied by reference TRBV7-9 and TRBJ2-3, is DTGVSQNPRHKITKRGQNVTFRCDPISEHNRLYWYRQTLGQGPEFLTYFQNEAQLEKSRLLSDRFSAERPKGSFSTLEIQRTEQGDSAMYLCASVRASSTDTQYFGPGTRLTVL.

This clonotype was observed once. The V and J genes are TRBV7-2 and TRBJ2-2, with 9 nucleotides matching TRBD1. This CDR3 is built from 17 residues. The germline V gene encodes CDR1 SGHTA and CDR2 FQGNSA. V gave up 5 bases and J gave up 3 bases; unmatched junction bases: 10. DNA for the CDR3: TGTGCCAGCAGCACCCCACGGACAGGGGTGGACACCGGGGAGCTGTTTTTT. This encodes CASSTPRTGVDTGELFF.

V and J are TRBV27 and TRBJ2-7, with a possible D match to TRBD1 (5 bases). V lost 5 bases and J 9 bases, leaving 8 bases between the germline ends. The length of the CDR3 is 10 residues. Germline V gives CDR1 MNHEY, CDR2 SMNVEV (reference sequence). The CDR3 DNA is TGTGCCAGCAGTGGGGCGGTGCAGTACTTC. This encodes CASSGAVQYF.

The CDR3 loop is CASSPPSEETQYF. The CDR3 region has the DNA TGTGCCAGCAGCCCTCCTAGCGAAGAGACCCAGTACTTC. This chain links TRBV5-6 with TRBJ2-5; D perhaps matches TRBD2 (6 bases). Trimming took off 4 bases at V and 3 bases at J, with 10 bases between the two ends. The CDR3 contains 13 residues. Germline V gene data show CDR1 as SGHDT and CDR2 as YYEEEE. Full variable domain (remainder filled in from reference TRBV5-6 and TRBJ2-5): DAGVTQSPTHLIKTRGQQVTLRCSPKSGHDTVSWYQQALGQGPQFIFQYYEEEERQRGNFPDRFSGHQFPNYSSELNVNALLLGDSALYLCASSPPSEETQYFGPGTRLLVL.

This chain connects TRBV27 to TRBJ2-7, with TRBD1 as a possible D gene (5 bases). Germline CDR1 and CDR2: MNHEY and SMNVEV (reference sequence). V gave up 7 bases and J gave up 2 bases, with 15 bases separating them. The CDR3 consists of 14 residues. CDR3 nucleotides: TGTGCCAGCATCAATCAGGGCCCTACCTACGAGCAGTACTTC. Encoded protein: CASINQGPTYEQYF.

This clonotype was recorded a few times. The V and J genes are TRBV4-1 and TRBJ2-7; TRBD2 matches at 9 bases. V was pared by 1 base and J by 2 bases, with 6 bases of the junction left unmatched. This CDR3 contains 16 residues. Germline loops: CDR1 MGHRA, CDR2 YSYEKL. CDR3 loop: CASSQGGGGGPYEQYF. Written as DNA, the CDR3 is TGCGCCAGCAGCCAAGGGGGCGGGGGGGGGCCCTACGAGCAGTACTTC.

This clonotype was found many times. This chain connects TRBV6-1 to TRBJ1-5; D unresolved. V was pared by 4 bases and J by 10 bases, with 20 bases between. The CDR3 runs 15 residues. The germline CDR1 and CDR2 sequences are MNHNS and SASEGT. CDR3 bases: TGTGCCAGCAGTGGTTCGGTGACGGCGTCCCTACCCCAGCATTTT. The encoded protein is CASSGSVTASLPQHF.